Listed here are 19 T cell receptor beta chains from one sample, sequenced in a study of blood T cell repertoires in COVID-19. Profiling relied on immunoSEQ multiplex PCR, and the TCRdb table lists in-frame clones only, not all of them. The table shows approximately 290,000 clones, with 80% to 90% occurring only once. Source material: PBMCs or T cells enriched from blood (not recorded which). The receptors derive from a woman aged 25 to 45 who had recovered from COVID-19.

The table lists this clone with a few counts. V gene TRBV19 combines with J gene TRBJ2-5, with a weak D call TRBD2 (6 bases). Germline CDR1 and CDR2: LNHDA and SQIVND (reference sequence). V was trimmed by 3 bases and J by 0 bases, leaving 11 bases between them. The CDR3 is 15 amino acids. Here the CDR3 reads CASSIRVADQETQYF. CDR3 DNA: TGTGCCAGTAGTATTCGGGTAGCGGACCAAGAGACCCAGTACTTC.

The V gene is TRBV9, the J gene TRBJ2-5; D call uncertain. There are 14 residues in the CDR3. Trimming removed 2 bases from V and 4 bases from J, with 12 bases in between. Germline-derived CDR1 and CDR2 are SGDLS and YYNGEE. For the CDR3, the DNA is TGTGCCAGCAGCGTGAGCTGGGCCGGAGAGACCCAGTACTTC. It encodes CASSVSWAGETQYF.

The CDR3 is CASSQLVSYNEQFF. The CDR3 DNA reads as TGTGCCAGCAGCCAACTTGTCTCCTACAATGAGCAGTTCTTC. The chain uses TRBV3-1 (or the pseudogene TRBV3-2) and TRBJ2-1; D is unresolved. V was trimmed by 2 bases and J by 0 bases, leaving 5 bases between them. Germline values: CDR1 LGHDT, CDR2 YNNKEL (reference sequence). The length of the CDR3 is 14 residues.

The J gene is TRBJ2-2, the V gene TRBV5-1; 7 bases are a match to TRBD2. There are 17 residues in the CDR3. The trim removed 3 bases at V and 3 bases at J, leaving 11 bases unmatched. From germline, CDR1 is SGHRS and CDR2 YFSETQ. The CDR3 DNA follows: TGCGCCAGCAGCTATGGGAGGGAGCTTCCGGACACCGGGGAGCTGTTTTTT. Its translation is CASSYGRELPDTGELFF.

The chain employs TRBV11-3 and TRBJ2-5; 10 bases align to TRBD2. Germline assignment: CDR1 SGHNT and CDR2 YENEEA. Trimming removed 1 base from V and 2 bases from J; junction bases left unmatched: 7. This CDR3 has 17 residues. The CDR3 is CASSLGRRTSGQETQYF. The CDR3 DNA reads TGTGCCAGCAGCTTAGGTAGGCGGACTAGCGGACAAGAGACCCAGTACTTC.

The chain has TRBV29-1 and TRBJ2-7; the D gene is possibly TRBD2 (6 bases). Trimming left V 6 bases short and J 4 bases short, with 16 bases between. The CDR3 spans 13 residues. Per the germline V gene, CDR1 is SQVTM and CDR2 is ANQGSEA. This CDR3 reads CSVLGGTGYEQYF. In DNA, the CDR3 is TGCAGCGTGCTGGGAGGCACTGGGTACGAGCAGTACTTC.

This chain joins TRBV15 and TRBJ2-1; D possibly corresponds to TRBD1 (6 bases). Trimming stripped 5 bases from V and 15 bases from J, with 23 bases between. CDR3 size: 14 residues. The germline V gene has CDR1 LNHNV and CDR2 YYDKDF (reference sequence). The CDR3 here is CATSGQLDSPSGFF. The CDR3 nucleotides are TGTGCCACCAGCGGCCAGTTGGACAGCCCGAGTGGGTTCTTC.

This sequence joins TRBV7-9 and TRBJ2-1; D uncertain. The germline V and J ends were trimmed by 4 bases and 6 bases, with 10 bases remaining between them. CDR1 is SEHNR and CDR2 is FQNEAQ in the germline V gene (reference sequence). There are 13 residues in the CDR3. Written as DNA, the CDR3 is TGTGCCAGCAGCTCCCCGAGGTCCAATGAGCAGTTCTTC. Translated: CASSSPRSNEQFF.

CDR3 coding DNA: TGTGCCAGCAGTGCACTTTCGGGCAGGGGCTACGAGCAGTACTTC. This encodes CASSALSGRGYEQYF. The chain recombines TRBV2 with TRBJ2-7; weak D call: TRBD1 (6 bases). CDR1 and CDR2 from the germline V gene are SNHLY and FYNNEI. Trimming pared 4 bases from V and 3 bases from J, leaving 16 bases between. The CDR3 is 15 residues long. The full variable domain, in which reference TRBV2 and TRBJ2-7 provide the parts outside the CDR3, is EPEVTQTPSHQVTQMGQEVILRCVPISNHLYFYWYRQILGQKVEFLVSFYNNEISEKSEIFDDQFSVERPDGSNFTLKIRSTKLEDSAMYFCASSALSGRGYEQYFGPGTRLTVT.

This clone was observed a handful of times. The chain has TRBV29-1 and TRBJ2-1; D perhaps matches TRBD2 (5 bases). Trimming shortened V by 1 base and J by 3 bases, and 10 bases separated the two germline ends. Germline CDR1 is SQVTM and CDR2 is ANQGSEA. The length of the CDR3 is 14 residues. This CDR3 is CSVEVWTHYNEQFF. In nucleotides, the CDR3 is TGCAGCGTTGAAGTATGGACTCACTACAATGAGCAGTTCTTC.

This chain joins TRBV6-1 and TRBJ1-5, with D hard to call. Germline loops: CDR1 MNHNS, CDR2 SASEGT. This CDR3 spans 15 amino acids. V shed 0 bases and J shed 4 bases, with 10 bases lying between them. The CDR3 DNA follows: TGTGCCAGCAGTGAAGCTGGACTGACAAATCAGCCCCAGCATTTT. Its protein is CASSEAGLTNQPQHF.

The chain links TRBV6-1 to TRBJ2-3; D perhaps matches TRBD2 (5 bases). V was shortened by 3 bases and J by 1 base, with 14 bases between the two germline ends. Per germline, CDR1 MNHNS and CDR2 SASEGT. This CDR3 contains 16 residues. CDR3 nucleotides: TGTGCCAGCAGTGAGATGGGCGCCGGGGGCACAGATACGCAGTATTTT. This sequence encodes CASSEMGAGGTDTQYF.

This rearrangement joins TRBV18 to TRBJ1-2; 7 bases align to TRBD1. This CDR3 has 15 residues. Germline V gene data show CDR1 as KGHSH and CDR2 as LQKENI. Losses at the gene ends were 1 base for V and 8 bases for J; bases not matched to a gene: 10. The CDR3 region is CASSPLPDRSEGYTF. The CDR3 DNA reads as TGTGCCAGCTCACCACTTCCGGACAGGTCGGAGGGCTACACCTTC.

This clone was found once. The chain has TRBV29-1 and TRBJ1-4; D might be TRBD1 (5 bases). Germline values: CDR1 SQVTM, CDR2 ANQGSEA. V lost 6 bases and J 8 bases, leaving 16 bases between the germline ends. The CDR3 loop spans 13 amino acids. CDR3 DNA sequence: TGCAGCGTCAAGACAGCCGTGCTGGAAAAACTGTTTTTT. Translating it yields CSVKTAVLEKLFF. Based on the CDR3 plus reference TRBV29-1 and TRBJ1-4, the full variable domain is SAVISQKPSRDICQRGTSLTIQCQVDSQVTMMFWYRQQPGQSLTLIATANQGSEATYESGFVIDKFPISRPNLTFSTLTVSNMSPEDSSIYLCSVKTAVLEKLFFGSGTQLSVL.

The chain has TRBV3-1 (or the pseudogene TRBV3-2) and TRBJ1-1; TRBD1 is a possible D gene (5 bases). This CDR3 contains 13 residues. Germline V gene data show CDR1 as LGHDT and CDR2 as YNNKEL (reference sequence). V gave up 4 bases and J gave up 4 bases, with 10 bases separating them. The chain's CDR3 is CASSLGQGTEAFF. In nucleotides, the CDR3 is TGTGCCAGCAGCCTGGGGCAGGGCACTGAAGCTTTCTTT.

The chain uses TRBV10-1 and TRBJ1-1; 8 nucleotides match TRBD1. J was trimmed by 10 bases and V by 0 bases; bases with no gene match: 13. Germline V gives CDR1 WNHNN, CDR2 SYGVQD (reference sequence). This CDR3 is built from 16 residues. CDR3: CASSESWDRRVKGAFF. The CDR3 DNA reads TGCGCCAGCAGTGAGTCGTGGGACAGGCGGGTAAAGGGAGCTTTCTTT.

J is TRBJ2-1 and V is TRBV11-3; D is possibly TRBD1 (5 bases). The germline V gene encodes CDR1 SGHNT and CDR2 YENEEA. The CDR3 contains 14 residues. V lost 5 bases and J 3 bases, leaving 11 bases between the germline ends. Here the CDR3 DNA reads TGTGCCAGCAGCGCTACAGGATACTACAATGAGCAGTTCTTC. It encodes CASSATGYYNEQFF. Using reference TRBV11-3 and TRBJ2-1 for the parts outside the CDR3, the full variable domain is EAGVVQSPRYKIIEKKQPVAFWCNPISGHNTLYWYLQNLGQGPELLIRYENEEAVDDSQLPKDRFSAERLKGVDSTLKIQPAELGDSAVYLCASSATGYYNEQFFGPGTRLTVL.

The chain joins TRBV27 to TRBJ2-7, with D maybe TRBD1 (5 bases). Trimming took off 4 bases at V and 3 bases at J, with 10 bases between the two ends. The CDR3 extends over 13 amino acids. Germline CDR1 MNHEY, CDR2 SMNVEV (reference sequence). The CDR3 loop is CASSWGQGYEQYF. The CDR3 DNA sequence: TGTGCCAGCAGTTGGGGTCAGGGCTACGAGCAGTACTTC.

This rearrangement joins TRBV10-1 to TRBJ1-4; unclear D gene. CDR1 WNHNN and CDR2 SYGVQD come from the germline V gene (reference sequence). CDR3 length equals 18 residues. Trimming took off 3 bases at V and 3 bases at J, with 20 bases between the two ends. As DNA, the CDR3 is TGCGCCAGCAGTGAAGCGCTAAGTGTATGGCAGTCTAATGAAAAACTGTTTTTT. Its translation: CASSEALSVWQSNEKLFF.